This TCR beta chain is from a study of T cells in Graves' hyperthyroidism and ophthalmopathy. The sample holds many counts of this clonotype. Germline V gene lookup returns CDR1 MNHEY and CDR2 SVGEGT. V was trimmed by 0 bases and J by 6 bases, leaving 5 bases between them. The CDR3 contains 13 residues. Regions amplified from RNA transcripts were the TCR beta CDR3 regions. The HTBI set primed first-round TCR CDR3 RT-PCR. TCRdb passed the multiplex PCR reads through MiXCR, listing each CDR3 protein once. The sample consists of about 710,000 distinct CDR3 sequences, roughly 17% of them appearing once. V gene TRBV6-2 or TRBV6-3 combines with J gene TRBJ2-2; D is unresolved. The sequenced sample was blood. The sequence came from a man between 18 and 29 years old with Graves' hyperthyroidism. CDR3 amino acids: CASSYSSPGELFF. The CDR3 DNA sequence: TGTGCCAGCAGTTACTCGAGCCCCGGGGAGCTGTTTTTT.